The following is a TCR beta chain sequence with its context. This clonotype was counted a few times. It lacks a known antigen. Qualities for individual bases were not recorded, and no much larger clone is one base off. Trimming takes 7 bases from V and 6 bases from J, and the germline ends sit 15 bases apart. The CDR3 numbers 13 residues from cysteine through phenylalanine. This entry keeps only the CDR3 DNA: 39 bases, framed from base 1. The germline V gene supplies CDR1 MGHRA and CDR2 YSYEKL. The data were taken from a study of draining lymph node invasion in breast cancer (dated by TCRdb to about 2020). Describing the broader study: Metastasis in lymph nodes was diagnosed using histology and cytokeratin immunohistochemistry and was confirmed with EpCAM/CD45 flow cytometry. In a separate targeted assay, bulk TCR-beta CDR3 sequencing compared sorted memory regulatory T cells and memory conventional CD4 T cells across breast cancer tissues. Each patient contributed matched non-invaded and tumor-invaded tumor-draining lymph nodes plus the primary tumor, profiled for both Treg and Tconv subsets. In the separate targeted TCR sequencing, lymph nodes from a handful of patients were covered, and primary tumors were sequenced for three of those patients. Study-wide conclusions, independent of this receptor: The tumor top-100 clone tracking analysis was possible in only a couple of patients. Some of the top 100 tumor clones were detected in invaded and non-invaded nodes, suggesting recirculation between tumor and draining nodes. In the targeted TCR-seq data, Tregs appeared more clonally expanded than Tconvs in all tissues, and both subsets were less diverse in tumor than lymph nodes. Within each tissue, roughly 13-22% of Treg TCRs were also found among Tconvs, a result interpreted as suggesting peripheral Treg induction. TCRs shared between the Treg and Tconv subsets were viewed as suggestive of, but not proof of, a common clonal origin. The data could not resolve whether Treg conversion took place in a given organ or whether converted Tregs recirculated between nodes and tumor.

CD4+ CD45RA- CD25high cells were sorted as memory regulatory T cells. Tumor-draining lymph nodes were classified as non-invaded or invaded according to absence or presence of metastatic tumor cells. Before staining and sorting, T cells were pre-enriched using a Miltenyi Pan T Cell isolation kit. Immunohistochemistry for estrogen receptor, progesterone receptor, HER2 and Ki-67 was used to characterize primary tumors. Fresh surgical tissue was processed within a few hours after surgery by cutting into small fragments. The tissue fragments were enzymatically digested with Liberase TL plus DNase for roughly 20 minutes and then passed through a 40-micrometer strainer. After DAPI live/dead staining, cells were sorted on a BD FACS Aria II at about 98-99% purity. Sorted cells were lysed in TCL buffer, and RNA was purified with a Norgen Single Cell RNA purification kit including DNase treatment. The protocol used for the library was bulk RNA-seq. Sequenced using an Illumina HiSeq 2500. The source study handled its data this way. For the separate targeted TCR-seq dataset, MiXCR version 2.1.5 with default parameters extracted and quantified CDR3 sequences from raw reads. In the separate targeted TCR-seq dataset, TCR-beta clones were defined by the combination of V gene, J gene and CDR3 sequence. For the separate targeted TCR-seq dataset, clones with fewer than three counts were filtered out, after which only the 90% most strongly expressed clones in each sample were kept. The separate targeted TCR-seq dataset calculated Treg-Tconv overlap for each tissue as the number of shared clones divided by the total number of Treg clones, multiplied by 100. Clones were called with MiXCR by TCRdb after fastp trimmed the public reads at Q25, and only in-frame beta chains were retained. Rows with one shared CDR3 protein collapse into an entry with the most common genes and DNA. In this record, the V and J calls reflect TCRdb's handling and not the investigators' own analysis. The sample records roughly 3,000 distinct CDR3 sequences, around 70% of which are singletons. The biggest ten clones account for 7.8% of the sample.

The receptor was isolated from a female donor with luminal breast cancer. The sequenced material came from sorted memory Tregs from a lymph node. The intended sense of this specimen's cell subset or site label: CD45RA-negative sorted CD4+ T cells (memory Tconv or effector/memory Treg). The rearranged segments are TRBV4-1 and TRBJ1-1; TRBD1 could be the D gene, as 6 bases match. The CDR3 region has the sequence CASTRTGSPEAFF. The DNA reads TGCGCCAGCACCCGAACAGGGTCCCCTGAAGCTTTCTTT.